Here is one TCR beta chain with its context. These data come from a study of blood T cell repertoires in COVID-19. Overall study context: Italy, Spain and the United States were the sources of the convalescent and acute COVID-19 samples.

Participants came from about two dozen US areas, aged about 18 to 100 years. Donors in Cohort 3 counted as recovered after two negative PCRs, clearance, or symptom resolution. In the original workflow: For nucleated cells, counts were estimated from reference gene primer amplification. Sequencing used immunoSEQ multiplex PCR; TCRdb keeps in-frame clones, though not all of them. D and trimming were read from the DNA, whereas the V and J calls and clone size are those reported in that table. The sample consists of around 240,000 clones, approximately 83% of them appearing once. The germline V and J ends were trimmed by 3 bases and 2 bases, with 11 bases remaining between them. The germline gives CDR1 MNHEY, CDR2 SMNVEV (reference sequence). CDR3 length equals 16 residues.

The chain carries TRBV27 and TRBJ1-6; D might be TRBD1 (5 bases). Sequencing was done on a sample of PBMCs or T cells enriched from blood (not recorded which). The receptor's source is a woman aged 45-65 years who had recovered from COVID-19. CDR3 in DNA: TGTGCCAGCAGTTTGGGAGCGGGGGCCTATAATTCACCCCTCCACTTT. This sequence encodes CASSLGAGAYNSPLHF.